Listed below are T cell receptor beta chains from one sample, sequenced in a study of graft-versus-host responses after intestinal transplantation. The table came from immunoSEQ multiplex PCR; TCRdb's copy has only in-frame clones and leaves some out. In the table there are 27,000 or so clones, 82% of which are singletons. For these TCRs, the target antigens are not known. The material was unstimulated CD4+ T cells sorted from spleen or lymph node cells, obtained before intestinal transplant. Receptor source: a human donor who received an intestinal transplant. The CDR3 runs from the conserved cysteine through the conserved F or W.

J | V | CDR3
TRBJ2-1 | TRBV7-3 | CASSSLSSYNEQFF
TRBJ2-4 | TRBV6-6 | CASRDSAQNIQYF
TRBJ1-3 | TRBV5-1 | CASSPTQGSGNTIYF
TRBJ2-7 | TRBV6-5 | CASSFPGGAYEQYF
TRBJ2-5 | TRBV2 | CASSVSGRETQYF
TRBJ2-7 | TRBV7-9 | CASSLVLGGSYEQYF
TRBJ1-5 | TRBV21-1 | CASSKLSRRDQPQHF
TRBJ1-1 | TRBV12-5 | CASGPRSGGSQAFF
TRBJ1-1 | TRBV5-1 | CASSLGGGGRTEAFF
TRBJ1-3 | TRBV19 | CASRRQGISGNTIYF
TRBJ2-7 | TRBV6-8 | CASSYGGQIYEQYF
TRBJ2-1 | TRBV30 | CAWSAPPRDNEQFF
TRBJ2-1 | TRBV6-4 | CASSPHLRGEQFF
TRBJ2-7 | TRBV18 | CASSPASSGRADYEQYF
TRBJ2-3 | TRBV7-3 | CASSLGPSTDTQYF
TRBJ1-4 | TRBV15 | CATSPPGLGEKLFF
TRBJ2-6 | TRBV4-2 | CASSQGTGGSGANVLTF
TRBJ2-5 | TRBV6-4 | CASSEFQGSATQYF
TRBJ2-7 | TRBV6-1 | CASSDQVAGRYEQYF
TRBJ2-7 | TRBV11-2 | CASSLALQAGDYEQYF
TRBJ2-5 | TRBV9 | CASSLGLAGVEETQYF
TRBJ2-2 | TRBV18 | CASSHRDGGAGELFF
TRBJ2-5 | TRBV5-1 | CASSLRETQYF
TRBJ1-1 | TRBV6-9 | CASSYVTGTEAFF
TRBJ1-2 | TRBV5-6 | CASSLDGGYGYTF
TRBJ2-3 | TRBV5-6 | CASSLRGASTDTQYF
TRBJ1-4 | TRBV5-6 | CASSLGPHEKLFF
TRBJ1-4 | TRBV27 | CASSLSRYEKLFF
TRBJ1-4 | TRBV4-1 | CASSHPRGGDEKLFF
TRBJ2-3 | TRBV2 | CASSLSGGAVDTQYF
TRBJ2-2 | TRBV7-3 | CASSDGGRTGELFF
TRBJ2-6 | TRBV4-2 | CASSQVGVGLSGANVLTF
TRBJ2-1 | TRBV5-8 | CASSLQGGTLYNEQFF
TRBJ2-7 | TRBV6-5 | CASSYRRTSGPGEQYF
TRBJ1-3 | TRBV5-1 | CASSATGREFGNTIYF
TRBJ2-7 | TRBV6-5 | CASSRDTSYEQYF
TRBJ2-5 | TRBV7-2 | CASSLGRETQYF
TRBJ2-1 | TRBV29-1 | CSVFPRGSYNEQFF
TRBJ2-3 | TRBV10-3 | CAIEAGGRTDTQYF
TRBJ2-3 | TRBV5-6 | CASSLDRVSTDTQYF
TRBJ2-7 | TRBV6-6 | CASISRDSSYEQYF
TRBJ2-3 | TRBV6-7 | CASSYTDRGRSSSTDTQYF
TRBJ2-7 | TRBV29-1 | CSAQLGAPYEQYF
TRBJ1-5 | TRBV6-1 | CASSEDWGSNQPQHF
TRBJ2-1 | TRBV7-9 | CASSLIALRQGANEQFF
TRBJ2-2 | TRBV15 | CATSREGKFTGELFF
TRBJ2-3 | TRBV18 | CASSPSVPGDTQYF
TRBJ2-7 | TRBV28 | CASSFRLGLAAPSSYEQYF
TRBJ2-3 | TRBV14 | CASSQELAGGLKYF
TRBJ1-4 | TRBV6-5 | CASCLWQGSNEKLFF
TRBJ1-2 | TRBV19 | CASSPDSYGYTF
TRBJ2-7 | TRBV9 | CASSGAGTRSYEQYF
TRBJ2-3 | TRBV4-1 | CASSQVSSPSTDTQYF
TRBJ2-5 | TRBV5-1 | CASSDPGETQYF
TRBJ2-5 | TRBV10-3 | CAIRGQGSETQYF
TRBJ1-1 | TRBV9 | CASSGRQGGSLNTEAFF
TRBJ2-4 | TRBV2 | CASSTWDRIKNIQYF
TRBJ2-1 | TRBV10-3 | CAISRQGEINNEQFF
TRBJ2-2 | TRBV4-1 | CASSHPDRTGRNTGELFF
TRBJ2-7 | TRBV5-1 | CASSQSGRAYEQYF